Listed below are T cell receptor beta chains from one sample, sequenced in a study of T cell responses to AZD1222 COVID-19 vaccine. The method was immunoSEQ multiplex PCR; TCRdb's version includes in-frame clones alone and lacks a portion of them. Of about 130,000 clones in the sample, around 87% were seen once. The starting material was peripheral blood, obtained on day 0 of AZD1222 vaccination. The receptors come from an adult in good health. The CDR3 runs from the conserved cysteine through the conserved F or W. Each record gives: J gene, clone size, D gene, V gene, CDR3 protein. The D gene is left open where the match is weak. Only part of the rows carry a size: once, few, many, or a class if the clone is expanded.

TRBJ2-7 . . TRBV28 CASSRWDYEQYF
TRBJ1-3 once TRBD1 TRBV11-2 CASLQTGGRGNTIYF
TRBJ2-7 . TRBD1 TRBV18 CASSLSTGRSSYEQYF
TRBJ2-5 . . TRBV25-1 CASSSPGLIGETQYF
TRBJ2-5 . TRBD2 TRBV30 CAWNYRAGAQYF
TRBJ1-2 . . TRBV6-5 CASSYVQSNYGYTF
TRBJ2-1 . TRBD2 TRBV5-1 CASSPGGLAGSYNEQFF
TRBJ1-2 . TRBD1 TRBV7-2 CASSLETGPWNGYTF
TRBJ2-1 . . TRBV6-2/TRBV6-3 CASSPREGEQFF
TRBJ2-5 . TRBD2 TRBV4-2 CASSPQALAGGPLETQYF
TRBJ2-1 . . TRBV19 CASSPSGTYNEQFF
TRBJ2-2 . . TRBV27 CASSFWPNTGELFF
TRBJ2-3 . TRBD2 TRBV3-1/TRBV3-2 CASSPRTSGSPTDTQYF
TRBJ2-3 . TRBD2 TRBV4-1 CASSQPGTSKADTQYF
TRBJ1-5 . . TRBV5-1 CASSLGLGAEQPQHF
TRBJ2-1 . . TRBV2 CASSLERDNEQFF
TRBJ2-5 . . TRBV7-2 CASSLVITQETQYF
TRBJ1-1 . TRBD1 TRBV18 CASSPKGGVTEAFF
TRBJ1-6 . TRBD1 TRBV6-5 CASRRGQDSPLHF
TRBJ1-5 . . TRBV7-2 CASSLAGTKGNQPQHF
TRBJ2-1 . TRBD2 TRBV2 CASSLRLASSYNEQFF
TRBJ1-1 once . TRBV5-4 CASSSQTYMNTEAFF
TRBJ1-2 . . TRBV5-4 CASRAWGLWDYGYTF
TRBJ1-5 . . TRBV19 CASSPSLGGNSNQPQHF
TRBJ1-1 . . TRBV6-5 CASSYSKNTEAFF
TRBJ2-7 . . TRBV18 CASSPLRFGDEQYF
TRBJ2-5 . TRBD2 TRBV4-1 CASSGGSGGAEETQYF
TRBJ2-5 . TRBD2 TRBV3-1/TRBV3-2 CASSQDWGARGGQETQYF
TRBJ1-4 . . TRBV5-6 CASSLGLQADEKLFF
TRBJ2-7 . . TRBV5-6 CASSRTASNEQYF
TRBJ1-2 . . TRBV6-5 CTSGEGSYGYTF
TRBJ2-1 . TRBD2 TRBV7-9 CASSSLAAEISYNEQFF
TRBJ2-7 once . TRBV5-6 CASKRSQGSYYEQYF
TRBJ1-1 . . TRBV12-3/TRBV12-4 CASSLRAGAEAFF
TRBJ1-4 . . TRBV5-1 CASSLDNSPEKLFF
TRBJ1-1 . . TRBV4-1 CASSPPRPSGTEAFF
TRBJ1-1 once TRBD1 TRBV27 CASSPTGGGPRGTEAFF
TRBJ2-7 . . TRBV4-3 CASSLGLLYEQYF
TRBJ2-7 . . TRBV3-1/TRBV3-2 CASSQTRAGFPYEQYF
TRBJ1-1 . . TRBV30 CAWGKGGSGPFF
TRBJ1-1 . . TRBV29-1 CSVEGRGYTEAFF
TRBJ1-3 once TRBD1 TRBV5-6 CASSWEDRGSGNTIYF
TRBJ1-1 . . TRBV7-8 CASSLGVAGNTEAFF
TRBJ2-7 . . TRBV19 CASRSSRGSYEQYF
TRBJ2-5 . . TRBV30 CAWSVPGWETQYF
TRBJ2-3 . . TRBV7-3 CASSLTGDHTQWADTQYF
TRBJ1-1 . . TRBV5-1 CASSSSGGANTEAFF
TRBJ1-1 . . TRBV30 CAWSVDINTEAFF
TRBJ2-1 . TRBD2 TRBV11-2 CASSSAGGLAGNEQFF
TRBJ2-7 . . TRBV10-1 CASDHRSYEQYF
TRBJ2-7 . TRBD1 TRBV19 CASSRRQGGYEQYF
TRBJ1-1 . . TRBV29-1 CSGTENTEAFF
TRBJ1-2 . . TRBV20-1 CSAREYGYTF
TRBJ1-2 . TRBD1 TRBV19 CASSIGQGDGYTF
TRBJ1-1 few TRBD1 TRBV9 CASSVGRGQGIRNTEAFF